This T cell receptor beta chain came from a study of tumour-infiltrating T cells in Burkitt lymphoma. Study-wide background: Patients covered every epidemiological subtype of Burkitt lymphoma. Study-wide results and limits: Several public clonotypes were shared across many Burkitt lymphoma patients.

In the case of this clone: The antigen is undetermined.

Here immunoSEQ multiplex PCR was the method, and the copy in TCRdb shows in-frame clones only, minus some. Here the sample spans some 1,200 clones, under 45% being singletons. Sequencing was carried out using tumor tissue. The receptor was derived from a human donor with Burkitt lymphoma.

The CDR3 here is CASSIPYGQGAGELFF. CDR3 coding DNA: TGTGCCAGCAGTATTCCGTACGGACAGGGCGCCGGGGAGCTGTTTTTT. The chain combines TRBV27 with TRBJ2-2; 8 bases fit TRBD1. The CDR3 runs to 16 residues. V was pared by 5 bases and J by 6 bases, with 11 bases of the junction left unmatched. Germline CDR1 is MNHEY and CDR2 is SMNVEV (reference sequence).